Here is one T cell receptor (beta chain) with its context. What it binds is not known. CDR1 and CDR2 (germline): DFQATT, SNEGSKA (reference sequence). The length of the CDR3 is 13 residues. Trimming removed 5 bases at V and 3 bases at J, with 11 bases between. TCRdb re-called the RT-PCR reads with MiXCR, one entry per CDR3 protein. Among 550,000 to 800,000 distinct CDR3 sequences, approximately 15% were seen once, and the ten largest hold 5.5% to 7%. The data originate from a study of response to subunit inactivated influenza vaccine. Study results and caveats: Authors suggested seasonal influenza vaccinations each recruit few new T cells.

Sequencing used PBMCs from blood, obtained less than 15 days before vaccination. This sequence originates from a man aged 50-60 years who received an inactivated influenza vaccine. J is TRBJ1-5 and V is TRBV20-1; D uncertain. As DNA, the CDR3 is TGCAGTGCTCCTGACAAGGCCAATCAGCCCCAGCATTTT. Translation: CSAPDKANQPQHF.